This T cell receptor beta chain was obtained from a study of T cell clones after liver transplantation. In the study overall: TCRbeta sequencing after a pre-transplant mixed lymphocyte reaction identified graft-donor-reactive clones, later tracked in post-transplant blood.

Thawed unstimulated PBMCs were FACS-sorted by CD3, CD4 and CD8 into two populations. The data were produced by immunoSEQ multiplex PCR, yet TCRdb's version contains in-frame clones alone and is incomplete. The sample lists around 78,000 clones, approximately 82% seen once, with about 2.8% in the top ten. Germline values: CDR1 KGHSH, CDR2 LQKENI. The CDR3 covers 14 residues. V lost 1 base and J lost 7, with 13 bases in between. The receptor's source is a human patient who received a liver transplant. The graft donor may be the source of some T cells. Sequenced material: CD4+ T cells from blood, taken at the 22-month timepoint. This sequence joins TRBV18 and TRBJ2-5, with D tentatively TRBD2 (5 bases). The CDR3 bases are TGTGCCAGCTCACCACTAGCGAGGGTCGGGACCCAGTACTTC. Its protein is CASSPLARVGTQYF.